What follows is one T cell receptor beta chain and its context. Its antigen remains unidentified. This record comes from a study of cytomegalovirus exposure and HLA in healthy donors. Findings of the study overall: Presence/absence analyses assumed roughly uniform sequencing depth across donors, which may not hold. Diagnosis of cytomegalovirus status made by the classifier reportedly showed high specificity and sensitivity.

PCR used 60 Vbeta primers and 13 Jbeta primers. The data were produced by immunoSEQ multiplex PCR, yet TCRdb's version contains in-frame clones alone and is incomplete. The sample yields under 250,000 clones, about 85% seen once. Germline values: CDR1 MNHNS, CDR2 SASEGT. The CDR3 is made up of 15 amino acids. The V segment lost 2 bases and the J segment 5 bases; nucleotides outside the gene matches: 6. The sequenced material came from PBMCs. The rearrangement uses TRBV6-1 and TRBJ2-5; 9 bases match TRBD1. This TCR derives from a girl aged 2 to 9 in good health and CMV-seronegative. CDR3 sequence: CASSETGGARETQYF. CDR3 in DNA: TGTGCCAGCAGTGAAACAGGGGGCGCGAGGGAGACCCAGTACTTC.